This T cell receptor beta chain was retrieved from a study of T cells in Graves' hyperthyroidism and ophthalmopathy. Background on the study: Pretreatment peripheral blood was obtained at initial diagnosis. Notes on the study in general: A model using 13 V-J features told ophthalmopathy apart from stable hyperthyroidism.

TCR beta CDR3 region amplification was performed from RNA transcripts. The HTBI primer set drove a first-round RT-PCR of the TCR CDR3. One entry per CDR3 protein, called by TCRdb with MiXCR from the multiplex PCR reads. This repertoire shows around 610,000 distinct CDR3 sequences, under 15% found once; its top ten account for 4.3%. Per the germline V gene, CDR1 is SNHLY and CDR2 is FYNNEI. V was cut by 4 bases and J by 1 base, with 13 bases left in between. The CDR3 length is 15 residues. This clonotype has at least ten counts. The antigen is not known. Each ophthalmopathy patient scored at least 3 on the Clinical Activity Score and at least 4 on NOSPECS grade, with duration under 3 months. Fresh peripheral blood, under 11 ml, yielded the PBMCs.

The chain joins TRBV2 to TRBJ2-5; perhaps TRBD2 as D (6 bases). The source of this sequence is a woman aged 40 to 50 with Graves' ophthalmopathy. Sequences were obtained from blood. The CDR3 spells CASSAGVNPQETQYF. The CDR3 DNA reads TGTGCCAGCAGTGCGGGAGTCAACCCCCAAGAGACCCAGTACTTC.